This T cell receptor (beta chain) derives from a study of shared clonotypes between healthy human individuals (dated by TCRdb to 2020 to 2022). For context, the study as a whole: A few men and two women, aged 18 to 49 years, made up the cohort. For each donor, CD4 naive and CD4 memory were each given three plates, CD8 naive was given two plates, and CD8 memory was given one plate. Between about 0.94 and 8.9 billion PBMCs per donor were obtained by leukapheresis. To estimate repertoire size and how much clonotype sharing occurs between individuals, the study deeply sequenced the blood TCR repertoires of several healthy adults. To increase sequencing depth and limit assay-specific biases, different laboratories used diverse techniques to prepare libraries and sequence TCR repertoires. Here is what the overall study found, with its caveats: Clonotypes shared by all four sorted-subset donors showed higher generation probabilities than non-shared clonotypes. Because the study included only a small number of donors, the genetic and exposure-history diversity represented was limited. Around 5.4% of naive CD4, around 4% of naive CD8, approximately 2.2% of memory CD4, and approximately 0.39% of memory CD8 clonotypes were shared across several donors. Sampling was limited to blood, and TCR repertoires in tissue likely differ from TCR repertoires in blood. Estimated clonotype richness was generally larger for naive than for memory subsets. Rarefaction of sorted-subset datasets indicated incomplete sequencing despite the large sequencing depth. Pairwise subsampling led to the expectation that sequencing depth would affect the degree of clonotype sharing among donors.

Points on this clone: This receptor's antigen is unknown. The record has no base qualities; no much larger clone is one base away.

Looking up the germline V gene (reference sequence) yields CDR1 SEHNR and CDR2 FQNEAQ. The cysteine opens and the phenylalanine closes a CDR3 of 14 amino acids. Here the CDR3 DNA is all that survives: 42 bases in frame from base 1. The V end gives up 5 bases and the J end 3 bases, leaving 7 bases in the junction not matched to a gene. Donors were healthy HIV-negative adults with no recently reported acute infections or vaccinations. Every donor was a Caucasian adult living in Nashville, Tennessee, USA. CD8 memory samples consisted of magnetically selected CD45RO+ cells combined with CCR7-negative CD45RA+ effector memory (TemRA) cells. Blood was obtained by leukapheresis, after which PBMCs were separated by Ficoll-Histopaque density gradient centrifugation and cryopreserved in liquid nitrogen vapor phase. Purity and quantity of every magnetically sorted T cell population were checked by analytical flow cytometry. Genomic DNA was isolated from every sorted fraction and measured by UV absorbance on a Nanodrop 2000c.

Using the deep immunoSEQ assay, multiplex PCR amplified TCR CDR3 regions from genomic DNA. Extracted genomic DNA from each cell subset was spread evenly across all wells of several immunoSEQ 96-well plates, with each plate serving as a replicate. Each replicate PCR for sorted subsets received approximately 220 ng genomic DNA, equal to about 29,000 T cell genomes. The purified libraries were quantified using a Qubit 3.0 fluorometer, sized with a Bioanalyzer 2100, and then quantified again using the KAPA Library Quantification kit. Each immunoSEQ 96-well plate was sequenced on its own single-read 150-cycle Illumina NextSeq 550 flow cell. The authors processed their data as follows. The immunoSEQ output contained only junctional sequences without quality scores, so filtering could not match that applied to full-length reads. To assign V/J genes and CDR3, sequences were annotated using PyIR, a Python wrapper for IgBLAST v1.9, with IMGT germline references. Reads were filtered out if the reads had weak V/J assignments (E-value above 1e-6), no CDR3, stop codons, out-of-frame junctions, or ambiguous translated residues. V3J clonotypes were defined by identical inferred V gene, J gene, and CDR3 amino acid sequence. To compute the percentage overlap between repertoires, the number of shared unique clonotypes was divided by the size of the smaller repertoire. RTK rarefaction, the Chao1 estimator, and Recon v2.1 estimates of unobserved clonotypes were used to assess repertoire richness. For all TCRbeta clonotypes obtained by the gDNA method from a handful of donors, generation probabilities were computed with OLGA. This is the immuneACCESS table as TCRdb keeps it, with only in-frame sequences that have V and J called. A part of the clones is gone; compared with another copy, unresolved V genes explain less than half, and the rest is unexplained. The V and J calls and clone size come from that table; D and trimming were worked out from the DNA. Here the sample has approximately 100,000 clones; approximately 70% occur a single time. Clones ranked in the top ten supply approximately 23% of the sample.

The TCR was taken from a woman between 25 and 40 years old in good health. Sequencing used memory CD8+ T cells sorted from blood. The cell subset or site label corresponds to: CD45RO+ cells pooled with CCR7-negative TemRA cells. The chain links TRBV7-9 with TRBJ2-7; 7 central nucleotides agree with TRBD1. The sequence in DNA is TGTGCCAGCAGCCCTAGGGGGCAGGACTACGAGCAGTACTTC. Its amino acids are CASSPRGQDYEQYF.